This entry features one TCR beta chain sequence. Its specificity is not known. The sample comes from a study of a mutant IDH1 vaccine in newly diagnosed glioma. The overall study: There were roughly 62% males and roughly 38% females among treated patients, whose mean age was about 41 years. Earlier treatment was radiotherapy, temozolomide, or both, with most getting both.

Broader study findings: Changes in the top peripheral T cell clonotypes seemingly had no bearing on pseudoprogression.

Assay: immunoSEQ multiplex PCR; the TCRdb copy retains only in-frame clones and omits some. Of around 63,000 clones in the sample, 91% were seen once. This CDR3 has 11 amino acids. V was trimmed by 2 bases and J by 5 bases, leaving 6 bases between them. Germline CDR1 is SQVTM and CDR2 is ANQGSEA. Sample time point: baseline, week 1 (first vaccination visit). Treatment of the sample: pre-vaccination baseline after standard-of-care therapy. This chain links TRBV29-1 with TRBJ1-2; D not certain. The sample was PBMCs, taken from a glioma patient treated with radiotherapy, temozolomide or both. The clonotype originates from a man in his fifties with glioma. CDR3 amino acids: CSVERRYGYTF. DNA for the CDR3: TGCAGCGTTGAAAGGAGGTATGGCTACACCTTC.